Below, one TCR beta chain is given with its context. This clonotype was seen repeatedly, ten times or more. The antigen it binds to is not known. A junction boundary mismatches the germline segment, possibly from a read error. This sample was taken from a study of blood T cells in healthy people across ages (dated by TCRdb to 2014 to 2015). Study-level background: In model experiments, template switching captured about one uniquely barcoded TCR beta cDNA molecule for every two T cells. The study measured age-related changes in TCR beta repertoire diversity using deep sequencing normalized with unique cDNA molecular identifiers. Four age groups were formed from the donors: young (average roughly 15 years), middle-aged (less than 40), aged (roughly 59) and long-lived (approximately 80). To avoid experimental bias, donors of different ages were randomly spread across the sequencing lanes. The study analyzed two additional independent replicas of 1 million unique cDNA reads from the same blood draw for two donors, one aged 18 to 30 and one aged 80 or older.

Library prep was done by 5' RACE. TCRdb names Illumina HiSeq 2500 as the instrument used. A second PCR of roughly 7 to 11 cycles was performed with a sample-barcoded 5' primer and a J-beta primer mix. A template-switch 5' adaptor carrying 12 random nucleotides introduced a unique molecular identifier onto each TCR beta cDNA molecule. Each sample yielded at least 2.5 million CDR3-containing paired-end reads. First-strand cDNA was synthesized from all RNA with the Mint cDNA synthesis kit, primed by a TRBC-specific oligonucleotide. Following uracil-DNA glycosylase treatment, all cDNA underwent a first 18-cycle PCR with the universal primers M1SS and BC2_uni_R. From the authors' description of their analysis: Normalization of each sample was performed by random selection of 1 million high-quality reads, each carrying a distinct molecular identifier. Instead of being binned into consensus sequences, reads that shared molecular identifiers were thrown out. MiTCR, set to a Q25 quality threshold and the strictest error-elimination algorithm, was used for CDR3 identification, clonotype clustering and error correction. A nonparametric unseen species model with Euler transformation was used to estimate lower-bound total TCR beta diversity. TCRdb handled the public reads itself, with Q25 trimming in fastp and clone calling in MiXCR, and kept productive beta chains. Rows matching on CDR3 protein sequence are summarized as one entry with the most common DNA and genes. The V and J calls shown here were made by TCRdb, not taken from the authors' results. This sample gives some 1.6 million distinct CDR3 sequences in total; about 35% of them show up just once. The top ten clonotypes cover 10% to 12% of the sample.

What the research found in general, with its limitations: A strong correlation was found between observed TCR beta diversity and the percentage of naive T cells measured by flow cytometry. Compared with the aged group, the long-lived group had more naive CD4+ T cells, fewer expanded clones and increased TCR diversity, a pattern suggesting age selection. As age increased, observed TCR beta diversity per million T cells dropped in a roughly linear way, and a significant reduction was already evident by age roughly 40. The CMV infection status of donors was not known, potentially confounding age-related changes in expanded clonotypes. Since profiling was done on bulk unsorted PBMCs, naive and antigen-experienced compartments could not be conclusively compared. Estimates of total diversity based on one million sequenced T cells were regarded as lower bounds and as underestimates.

CDR1 MNHNY and CDR2 SVGAGI are derived from the germline V gene (reference sequence). Taken from cysteine to phenylalanine, the CDR3 has 12 residues. Left in the record is the CDR3 DNA by itself, 36 bases read in frame from the first base. Systemically healthy Caucasian individuals from Russia, some 38 in total and aged about 6 to 90 years, were included as donors. Each donor gave around 9.8 milliliters of peripheral blood, collected into EDTA-treated Vacutainer tubes. Ficoll-Paque density-gradient centrifugation was used to isolate PBMCs, with at least 7 million obtained per sample. Trizol reagent was used to extract total RNA from PBMCs, with at least 6 micrograms per sample. The percentages of naive CD45RAhigh/CD27high T cells were determined by flow cytometry on a PBMC aliquot from every donor.

The chain uses TRBV6-6 and TRBJ2-7, with no reliable assignment of the D segment. The specimen sequenced was blood. The clonotype comes from a woman aged 30 to 39 in good health. The nucleotides are TGTGCCAGCAGTTACTCCTCCCACGAGCAGTACTTC. Translated, this gives CASSYSSHEQYF.